This T cell receptor (beta chain) was recorded in a study of T cells in localized non-small cell lung cancer. This clone was seen only a few times. Its antigen is unidentified. TCRdb's table, derived via immunoSEQ multiplex PCR, lists solely in-frame clones and lacks some. Among about 14,000 clones listed, around 85% were seen once. Study-level findings and limits: With higher T cell density in blood came longer overall survival. Investigators sequenced only a single tumor region, leaving heterogeneity possible. It was uninvolved adjacent lung that showed the highest T cell clonality, exceeding tumor. The appearance of a median 57 of the top 100 tumor clones was seen in adjacent lung.

The sample in question was peripheral blood, obtained before any cancer treatment. The clonotype was recovered from a female donor of 60 years or more with stage I squamous cell lung carcinoma.

The DNA of the CDR3 is TGTGCCAGCAGCCCGAACGGGGGCTCCTACGAGCAGTACTTC. It encodes CASSPNGGSYEQYF. The J gene is TRBJ2-7, the V gene TRBV7-7; a weak D match, TRBD2 (6 bases). The CDR3 spans 14 residues. Germline V lookup: CDR1 SSHAT, CDR2 FNYEAQ (reference sequence). V lost 5 bases and J 0 bases, leaving 11 bases between the germline ends.